Included here is one T cell receptor (beta chain) sequence, with context. Its antigen is unknown. This sample was included in a study of shared clonotypes between healthy human individuals. The study, taken as a whole, reports: Collection of samples was limited to blood; tissue repertoires likely differ.

Generated by immunoSEQ multiplex PCR, the TCRdb table keeps only in-frame clones and is missing some. The sample lists 2.3 million or so clones; approximately 95% were seen once. The origin of this receptor is a man younger than 35 in good health. Some clones in this sample may be carry-over from other donors' samples. The sequencing sample was made of naive CD4+ T cells from PBMCs. Subset: CD45RA+ positively selected.

The CDR3 DNA is TGTGCCAGCCAACCGACTAGCGGGTTCGAGCAGTACTTC. Translated: CASQPTSGFEQYF. The rearrangement joins TRBV6-5 to TRBJ2-7, with 10 bases aligning to TRBD2. CDR1 and CDR2 from the germline V gene are MNHEY and SVGAGI. V dropped 8 bases and J dropped 6; count of bases not matched to a gene: 7. This CDR3 has 13 amino acids.